Given below is one T cell receptor (beta chain) in context. The target antigen is unknown. The assay was immunoSEQ multiplex PCR, and TCRdb's table has in-frame clones only and misses some. The sample includes tens of thousands of clones, 65% to 90% of them seen just once. The sample comes from a study of T cells in localized non-small cell lung cancer. Points from the study as a whole: Turning up in adjacent lung were a median around 60 of the top 100 tumor clones. Only one tumor region was sequenced, so heterogeneity remains possible.

This CDR3 is built from 17 residues. The V end was cut by 4 bases, the J end by 4 bases, with 23 bases between. Germline V gene sequence: CDR1 SEHNR, CDR2 FQNEAQ (reference sequence). The genes are TRBV7-9 and TRBJ2-7; D perhaps matches TRBD2 (6 bases). The sequencing used PBMCs, collected before any cancer treatment. The receptor's source is a man aged 35-75 years with stage II lung adenocarcinoma. CDR3 loop: CASSSRAGERAKYEQYF. CDR3 nucleotide sequence: TGTGCCAGCAGCTCACGCGCTGGGGAGCGGGCAAAGTACGAGCAGTACTTC.